This TCR beta chain came from a study of identical twins. In regard to this clonotype: Antigen specificity is unknown.

There were only healthy Caucasians among the donors. This CDR3 is built from 18 residues. V shed 2 bases and J 2 bases; nucleotides not matched to a gene: 11. Germline CDR1 reads MDHEN; CDR2 reads SYDVKM. TCRdb passed the 5' RACE reads through MiXCR, listing each CDR3 protein once. Of hundreds of thousands of distinct CDR3 sequences listed, roughly an eighth are singletons. Study-wide results and caveats: Out-of-frame beta chain sequences displayed weaker excess sharing between twins. Insertion counts were lower in abundant cord blood beta clonotypes, a trend that memory repertoires did not show.

Another study also made use of these data, one on yellow fever vaccine responses in identical twins. As that study records: Vaccine T cell responses of twins reportedly seemed partly convergent and partly personalized.

V gene TRBV28 combines with J gene TRBJ2-4, with 8 nucleotides matching TRBD2. The sample taken for sequencing was PBMCs. This TCR derives from a woman aged 18-29 years in good health. The CDR3 DNA is TGTGCCAGCAGTTTAGGGGGGACTAGGTCTATGTCCAAAAACATTCAGTACTTC. Protein: CASSLGGTRSMSKNIQYF.